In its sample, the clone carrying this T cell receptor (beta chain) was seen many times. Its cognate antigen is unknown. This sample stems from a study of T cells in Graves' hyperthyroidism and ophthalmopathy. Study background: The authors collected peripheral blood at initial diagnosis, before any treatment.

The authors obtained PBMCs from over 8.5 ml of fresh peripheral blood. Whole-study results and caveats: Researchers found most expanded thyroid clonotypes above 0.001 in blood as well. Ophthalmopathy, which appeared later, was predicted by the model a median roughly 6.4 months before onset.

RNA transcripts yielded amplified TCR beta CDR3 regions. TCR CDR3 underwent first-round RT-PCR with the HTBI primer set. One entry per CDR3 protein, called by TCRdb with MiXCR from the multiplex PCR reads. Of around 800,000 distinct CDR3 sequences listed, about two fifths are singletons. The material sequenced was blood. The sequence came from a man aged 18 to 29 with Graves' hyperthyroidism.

The CDR3: CASSYRVNVRYEQYF. The CDR3 DNA sequence: TGTGCCAGCAGTTACAGGGTGAATGTTAGGTACGAGCAGTACTTC. This chain connects TRBV12-3 or TRBV12-4 to TRBJ2-7; tentative D call: TRBD1 (6 bases). V lost 4 bases to trimming and J lost 4 bases, with 17 bases between them. The CDR3 is 15 residues long.